This entry describes one T cell receptor beta chain. Its antigen remains unknown. The junction departs from germline at one end; a sequencing error may be responsible. The data originate from a study of T cells after yellow fever vaccination. Study-wide background: With SMART-Seq v4 Ultra Low Input, the fractions containing low cell numbers were prepared. Broader study findings: A weaker secondary response peaked on day 5, the primary on day 15. Reappearing after the booster were most of the clones from primary vaccination (roughly 96% CD4, approximately 85% CD8).

5'RACE template switching added a universal primer site and UMIs to TCR cDNA. TCRdb re-derived calls from the 5' RACE reads in MiXCR, one entry per CDR3 protein. The table shows 450,000 to 550,000 distinct CDR3 sequences, with 21% occurring only once. Germline CDR1 and CDR2: LNHDA and SQIVND (reference sequence). This CDR3 spans 13 amino acids. The origin of this receptor is a man aged 18-30 years who received the YFV17D yellow fever vaccine. The sample was PBMCs, taken 21 days after the first yellow fever vaccination. The chain carries TRBV19 and TRBJ1-1; D unclear. CDR3 amino acids: CASRRGANSEAFF. The CDR3 DNA is TGTGCCAGTAGACGGGGAGCCAACAGTGAAGCTTTCTTT.